The 11 T cell receptor beta chains below all came from one sample that was sequenced in a study of blood T cell repertoires in COVID-19. Using immunoSEQ multiplex PCR, the repertoire was profiled, and TCRdb retains in-frame clones only, with some absent. The data contain about 380,000 clones, about 88% of them singletons. The sample consisted of PBMCs or T cells enriched from blood (not recorded which). The receptors shown here come from a woman between 18 and 30 years old who had recovered from COVID-19.

For this clone: The same CDR3 can be traced to other DNA sequences in this sample. This chain connects TRBV28 to TRBJ2-6; D not resolved. The V end was cut by 1 base, the J end by 4 bases, with 2 bases between. CDR3 length: 13 residues. Germline assignment: CDR1 MDHEN and CDR2 SYDVKM. CDR3 loop: CASSLSGANVLTF. CDR3 sequence (DNA): TGTGCCAGCAGTTTATCAGGGGCCAACGTCCTGACTTTC.

The rearrangement joins TRBV5-1 to TRBJ2-1; D remains ambiguous. Looked up from germline, CDR1 is SGHRS and CDR2 is YFSETQ. V lost 0 bases and J lost 10, with 8 bases in between. CDR3 size: 12 residues. CDR3 DNA sequence: TGCGCCAGCAGCTTGGCCGCTGAGGAGCAGTTCTTC. Translated, it gives CASSLAAEEQFF.

The CDR3 here is CASSLEGETYGYTF. Written as DNA, the CDR3 is TGCGCCAGCAGCTTGGAAGGGGAAACCTATGGCTACACCTTC. The V call is TRBV5-1, the J call TRBJ1-2, with a tentative D call TRBD1 (5 bases). CDR1 is SGHRS, CDR2 YFSETQ, per germline. The CDR3 runs 14 residues. V was clipped by 0 bases and J by 4 bases, with 10 bases between them.

This chain joins TRBV6-5 and TRBJ2-7, with TRBD2 identical over 8 bases. The CDR3 spans 14 residues. Unmatched junction bases numbered 3, after V lost 0 bases and J lost 5 bases. Looked up from germline, CDR1 is MNHEY and CDR2 is SVGAGI. The CDR3 coding sequence is TGTGCCAGCAGTTACTCTAGCGGGGCCCACGAGCAGTACTTC. It translates to CASSYSSGAHEQYF.

The chain uses TRBV30 and TRBJ1-1; D ambiguous. The CDR3 spans 13 residues. Germline V gene lookup returns CDR1 GTSNPN and CDR2 SVGIG (reference sequence). V was trimmed by 1 base and J by 0 bases, leaving 6 bases between them. CDR3 in DNA: TGTGCCTGGAGTGCAGTATTGAACACTGAAGCTTTCTTT. This translates into CAWSAVLNTEAFF.

The CDR3 loop is CASRGQGGIYGYTF. The CDR3 coding sequence is TGTGCCAGCAGGGGACAGGGGGGGATCTATGGCTACACCTTC. This chain joins TRBV2 and TRBJ1-2; 11 nucleotides match TRBD1. The CDR3 spans 14 residues. CDR1 and CDR2 from the germline V gene are SNHLY and FYNNEI. The ends lost 6 bases at V and 4 bases at J; junction bases unmatched: 4.

This chain uses TRBV27 with TRBJ2-1, with TRBD1 as a possible D gene (5 bases). The ends were cut back, 5 bases at V and 10 bases at J, with 15 bases in the middle. CDR1 and CDR2 from the germline V gene are MNHEY and SMNVEV (reference sequence). The CDR3 is 13 amino acids. CDR3 sequence reads: CASSAYQGREQFF. In nucleotides, the CDR3 is TGTGCCAGCAGTGCCTATCAGGGTCGGGAGCAGTTCTTC.

This chain links TRBV6-5 with TRBJ2-7, with D perhaps TRBD1 (5 bases). V dropped 0 bases and J dropped 5 bases, with 14 bases sitting between them. CDR1 MNHEY and CDR2 SVGAGI come from the germline V gene. The CDR3 runs to 15 residues. This CDR3 is CASSYSGQGSHEQYF. DNA of the CDR3: TGTGCCAGCAGTTACTCAGGGCAGGGTAGCCACGAGCAGTACTTC.

The chain couples TRBV6-5 to TRBJ1-2, with 8 bases lining up with TRBD1. There are 16 residues in the CDR3. J was trimmed by 8 bases and V by 4 bases; bases with no gene match: 15. Germline V gene lookup returns CDR1 MNHEY and CDR2 SVGAGI. CDR3 sequence (DNA): TGTGCCAGCAGTTCCTTGAGGGACAGGTTGAGGGGCGGCTACACCTTC. Protein product: CASSSLRDRLRGGYTF.

This chain connects TRBV2 to TRBJ1-1; D is perhaps TRBD1 (6 bases). V gave up 3 bases and J gave up 0 bases, with 8 bases separating them. This CDR3 contains 14 residues. In germline, CDR1 is SNHLY, CDR2 FYNNEI. This CDR3 reads CASSDWDMNTEAFF. The CDR3 DNA follows: TGTGCCAGCAGTGACTGGGACATGAACACTGAAGCTTTCTTT.

This clone appeared once. The rearrangement joins TRBV6-5 to TRBJ2-5; D possibly corresponds to TRBD2 (5 bases). CDR3 length: 15 residues. Germline-derived CDR1 and CDR2 are MNHEY and SVGAGI. V lost 5 bases to trimming and J lost 5 bases, with 18 bases between them. CDR3 sequence: CASSTSQRVRETQYF. The CDR3 DNA reads as TGTGCCAGCAGTACTTCTCAGAGGGTCCGCGAGACCCAGTACTTC.